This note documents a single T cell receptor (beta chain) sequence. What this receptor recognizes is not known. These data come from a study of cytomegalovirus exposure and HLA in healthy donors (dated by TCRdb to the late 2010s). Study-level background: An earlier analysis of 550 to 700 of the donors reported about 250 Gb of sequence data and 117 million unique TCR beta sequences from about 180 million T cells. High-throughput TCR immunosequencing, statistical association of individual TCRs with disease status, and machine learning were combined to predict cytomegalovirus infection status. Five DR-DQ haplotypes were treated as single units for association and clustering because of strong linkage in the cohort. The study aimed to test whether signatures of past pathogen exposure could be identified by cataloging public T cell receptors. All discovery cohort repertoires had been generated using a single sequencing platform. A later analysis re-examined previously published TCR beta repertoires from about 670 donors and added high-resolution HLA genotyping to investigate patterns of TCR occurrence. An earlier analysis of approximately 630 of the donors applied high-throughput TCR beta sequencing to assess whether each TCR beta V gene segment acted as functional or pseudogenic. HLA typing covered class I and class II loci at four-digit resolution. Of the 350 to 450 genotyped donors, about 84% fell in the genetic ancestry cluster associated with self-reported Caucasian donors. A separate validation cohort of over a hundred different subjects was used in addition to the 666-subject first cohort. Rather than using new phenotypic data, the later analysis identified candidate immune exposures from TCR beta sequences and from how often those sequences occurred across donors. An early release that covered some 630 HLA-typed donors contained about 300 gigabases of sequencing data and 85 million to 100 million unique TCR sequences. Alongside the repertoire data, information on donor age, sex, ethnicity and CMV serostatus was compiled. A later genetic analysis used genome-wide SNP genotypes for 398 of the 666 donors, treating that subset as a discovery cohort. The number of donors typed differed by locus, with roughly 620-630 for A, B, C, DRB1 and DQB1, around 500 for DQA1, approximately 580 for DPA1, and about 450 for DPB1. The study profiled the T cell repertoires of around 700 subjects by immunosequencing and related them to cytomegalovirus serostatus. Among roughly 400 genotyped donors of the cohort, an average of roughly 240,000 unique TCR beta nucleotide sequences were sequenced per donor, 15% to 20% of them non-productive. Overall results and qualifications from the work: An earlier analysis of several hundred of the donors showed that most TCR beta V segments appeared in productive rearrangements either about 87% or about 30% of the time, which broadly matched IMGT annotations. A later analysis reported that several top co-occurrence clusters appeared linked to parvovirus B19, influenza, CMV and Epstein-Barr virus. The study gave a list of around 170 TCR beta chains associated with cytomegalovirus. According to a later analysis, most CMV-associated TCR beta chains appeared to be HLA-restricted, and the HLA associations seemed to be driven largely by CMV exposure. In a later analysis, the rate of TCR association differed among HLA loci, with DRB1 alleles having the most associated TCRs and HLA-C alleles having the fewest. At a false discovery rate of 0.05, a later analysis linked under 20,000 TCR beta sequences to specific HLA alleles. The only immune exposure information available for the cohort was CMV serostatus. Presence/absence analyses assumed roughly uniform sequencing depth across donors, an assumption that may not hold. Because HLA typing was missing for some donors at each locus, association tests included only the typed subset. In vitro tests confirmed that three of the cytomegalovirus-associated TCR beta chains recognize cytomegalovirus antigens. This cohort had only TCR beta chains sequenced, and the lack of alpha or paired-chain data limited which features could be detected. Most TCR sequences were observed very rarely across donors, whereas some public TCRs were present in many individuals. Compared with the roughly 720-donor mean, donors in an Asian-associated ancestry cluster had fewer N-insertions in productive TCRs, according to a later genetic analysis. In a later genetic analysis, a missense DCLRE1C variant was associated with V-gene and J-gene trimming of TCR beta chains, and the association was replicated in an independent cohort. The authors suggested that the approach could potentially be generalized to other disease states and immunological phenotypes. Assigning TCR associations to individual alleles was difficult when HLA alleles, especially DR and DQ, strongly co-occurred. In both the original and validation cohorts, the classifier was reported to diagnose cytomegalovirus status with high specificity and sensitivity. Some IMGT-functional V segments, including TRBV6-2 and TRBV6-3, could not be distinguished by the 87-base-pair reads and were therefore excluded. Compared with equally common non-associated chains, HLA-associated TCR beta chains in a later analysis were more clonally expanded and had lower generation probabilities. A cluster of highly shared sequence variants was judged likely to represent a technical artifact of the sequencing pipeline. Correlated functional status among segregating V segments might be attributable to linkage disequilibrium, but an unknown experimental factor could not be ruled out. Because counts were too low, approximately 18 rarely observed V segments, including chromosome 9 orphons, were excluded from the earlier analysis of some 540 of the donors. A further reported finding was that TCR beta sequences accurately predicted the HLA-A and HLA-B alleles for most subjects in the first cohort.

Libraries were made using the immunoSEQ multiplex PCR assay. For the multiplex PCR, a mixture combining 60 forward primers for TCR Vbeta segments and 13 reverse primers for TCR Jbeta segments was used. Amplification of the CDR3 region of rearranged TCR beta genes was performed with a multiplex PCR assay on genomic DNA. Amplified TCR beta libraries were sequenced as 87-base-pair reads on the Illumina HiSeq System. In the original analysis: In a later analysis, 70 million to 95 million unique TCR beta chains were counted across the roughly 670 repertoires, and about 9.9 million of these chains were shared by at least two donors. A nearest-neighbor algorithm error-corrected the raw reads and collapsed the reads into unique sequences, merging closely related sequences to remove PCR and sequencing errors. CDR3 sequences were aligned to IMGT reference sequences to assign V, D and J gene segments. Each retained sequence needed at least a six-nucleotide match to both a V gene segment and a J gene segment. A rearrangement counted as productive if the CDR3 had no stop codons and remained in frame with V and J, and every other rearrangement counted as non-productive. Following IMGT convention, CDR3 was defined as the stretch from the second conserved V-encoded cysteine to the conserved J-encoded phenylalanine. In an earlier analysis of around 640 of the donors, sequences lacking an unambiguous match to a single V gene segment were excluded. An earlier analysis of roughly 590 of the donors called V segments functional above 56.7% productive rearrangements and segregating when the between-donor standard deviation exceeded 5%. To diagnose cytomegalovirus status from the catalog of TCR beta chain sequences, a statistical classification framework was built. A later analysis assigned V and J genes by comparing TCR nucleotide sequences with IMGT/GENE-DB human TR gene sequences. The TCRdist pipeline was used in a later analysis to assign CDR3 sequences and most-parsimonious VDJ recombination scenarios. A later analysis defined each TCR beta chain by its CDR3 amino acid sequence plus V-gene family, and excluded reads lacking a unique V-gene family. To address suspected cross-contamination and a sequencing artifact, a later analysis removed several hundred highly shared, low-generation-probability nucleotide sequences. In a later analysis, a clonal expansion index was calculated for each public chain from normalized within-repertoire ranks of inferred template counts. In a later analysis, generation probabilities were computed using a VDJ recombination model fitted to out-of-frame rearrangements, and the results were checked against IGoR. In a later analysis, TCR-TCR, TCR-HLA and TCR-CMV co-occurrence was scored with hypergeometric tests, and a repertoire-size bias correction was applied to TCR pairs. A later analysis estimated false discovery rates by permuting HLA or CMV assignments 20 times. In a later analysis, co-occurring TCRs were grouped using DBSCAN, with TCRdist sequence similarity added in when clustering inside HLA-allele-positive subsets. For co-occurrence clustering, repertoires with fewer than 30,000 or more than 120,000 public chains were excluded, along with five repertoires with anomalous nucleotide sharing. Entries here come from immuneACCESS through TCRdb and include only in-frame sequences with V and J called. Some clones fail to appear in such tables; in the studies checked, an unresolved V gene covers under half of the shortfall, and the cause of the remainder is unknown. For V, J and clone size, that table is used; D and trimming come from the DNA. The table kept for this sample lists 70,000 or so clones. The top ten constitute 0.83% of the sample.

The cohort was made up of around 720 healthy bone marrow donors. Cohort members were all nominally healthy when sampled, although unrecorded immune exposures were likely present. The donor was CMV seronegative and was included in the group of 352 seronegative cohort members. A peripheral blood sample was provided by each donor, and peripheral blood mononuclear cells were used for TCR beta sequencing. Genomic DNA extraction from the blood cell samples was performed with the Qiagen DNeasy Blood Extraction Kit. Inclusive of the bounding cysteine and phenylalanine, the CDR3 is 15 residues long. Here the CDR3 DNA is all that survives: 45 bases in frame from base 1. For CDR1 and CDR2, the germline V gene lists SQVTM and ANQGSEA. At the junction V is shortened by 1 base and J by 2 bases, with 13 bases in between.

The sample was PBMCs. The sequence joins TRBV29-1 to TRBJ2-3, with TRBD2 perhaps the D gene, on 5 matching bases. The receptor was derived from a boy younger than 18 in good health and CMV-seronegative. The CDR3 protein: CSVEVASRLTDTQYF. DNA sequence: TGCAGCGTTGAAGTGGCTAGCAGACTCACAGATACGCAGTATTTT.